This T cell receptor (beta chain) was documented in a study of spatial heterogeneity in lung cancer. Whole-study results and caveats: Compared with follow-up, resection was when ubiquitous expanded tumor TCRs appeared in blood more.

V lost 2 bases and J lost 3, with 9 bases in between. The CDR3 covers 14 residues. MiXCR, applied by TCRdb to the 5' RACE reads, yields one record per CDR3 protein. Of around 24,000 distinct CDR3 sequences in the sample, around 7% were seen once. Note on this clonotype: Its antigen is unknown.

Documented time point: sample taken at primary tumor resection. Sequencing covered unsorted whole RNA taken from tumor, nontumor lung or frozen PBMC. The TCR comes from a male donor with early-stage non-small cell lung cancer. The chain combines TRBV12-3 or TRBV12-4 with TRBJ2-3; no firm D call. Material: PBMCs, obtained at surgery. Here the CDR3 DNA reads TGTGCCAGCAGTTTAACGGCACCTACAGATACGCAGTATTTT. Translated: CASSLTAPTDTQYF.